This TCR beta chain was sequenced in a study of CD8+ T cells in alopecia areata. Overall study results and limits: Scalp clonality and expanded CD8+ clones among the top 100 fell significantly with tofacitinib.

The treatment denotes: oral pan-JAK inhibitor, 5-10 mg twice daily. The sequencing template was cDNA reverse transcribed from extracted RNA. Libraries were prepared by immunoSEQ multiplex PCR; TCRdb keeps only in-frame clonotypes and omits some of them. The sample gives 170,000 or so clones, roughly 53% of which show up once; 10% to 11% is in the top ten. Concerning this clone itself: Antigen unknown.

Losses at the gene ends were 5 bases for V and 7 bases for J; bases not matched to a gene: 5. The germline V gene encodes CDR1 SGDLS and CDR2 YYNGEE. The CDR3 covers 12 residues. The source is a human donor with alopecia areata. J is TRBJ1-1 and V is TRBV9; 7 bases fit TRBD1. The specimen comprised CD8+ T cells sorted from blood, sampled at week 24, from a patient treated with tofacitinib. The CDR3 reads CASRGDRHEAFF. The CDR3 bases are TGTGCCAGCAGGGGGGACAGACATGAAGCTTTCTTT.